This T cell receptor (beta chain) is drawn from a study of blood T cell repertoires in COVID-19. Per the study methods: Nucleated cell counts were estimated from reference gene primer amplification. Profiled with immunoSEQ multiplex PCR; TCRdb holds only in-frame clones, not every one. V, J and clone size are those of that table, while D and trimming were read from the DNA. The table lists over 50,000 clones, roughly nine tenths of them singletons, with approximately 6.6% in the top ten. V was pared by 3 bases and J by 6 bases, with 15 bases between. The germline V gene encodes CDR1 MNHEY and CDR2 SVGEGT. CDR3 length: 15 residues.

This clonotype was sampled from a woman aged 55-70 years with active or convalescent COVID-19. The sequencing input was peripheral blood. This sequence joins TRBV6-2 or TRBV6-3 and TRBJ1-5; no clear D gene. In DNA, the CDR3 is TGTGCCAGCAGTTATCACAGTGGGTTCTCTCAGCCCCAGCATTTT. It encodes CASSYHSGFSQPQHF.